Presented here are 7 T cell receptor beta chains from one specimen sequenced in a study of shared clonotypes between healthy human individuals (TCRdb year 2020). Library generation was performed with the immunoSEQ multiplex PCR assay. The immuneACCESS repertoire file appears here via TCRdb, limited to in-frame rearrangements. These files lack a portion of the clones; in checked studies, under half of the deficit traces to unresolved V genes, and the cause of the others is not known. The sample table records hundreds of thousands of clones; less than 80% of these occur just once. The leading ten clones occupy about 2% of the sample. Sequencing was done on a sample of memory CD4+ T cells sorted from blood. The cell subset or site label, read with the paper, signifies: CD45RA-negative fraction. These receptors were taken from a woman aged 25 to 45 in good health.

The chain combines TRBV18 with TRBJ2-2; D perhaps matches TRBD1 (6 bases). The CDR3 consists of 13 residues. Germline V gives CDR1 KGHSH, CDR2 LQKENI. Between the trimmed V and J ends, which lost 4 bases and 7 bases, there was a span of 10 bases. CDR3 sequence (DNA): TGTGCCAGCTCACAAACGACAGGCGGGGAGCTGTTTTTT. It codes for CASSQTTGGELFF. The full variable domain, rest sourced from reference TRBV18 and TRBJ2-2, is NAGVMQNPRHLVRRRGQEARLRCSPMKGHSHVYWYRQLPEEGLKFMVYLQKENIIDESGMPKERFSAEFPKEGPSILRIQQVVRGDSAAYFCASSQTTGGELFFGEGSRLTVL.

This clone was seen only once. This chain links TRBV11-3 with TRBJ2-1, with D hard to call. Germline CDR1 and CDR2: SGHNT and YENEEA. V was cut by 0 bases and J by 6 bases, with 12 bases left in between. This CDR3 is 15 amino acids long. DNA of the CDR3: TGTGCCAGCAGCTTAGATTCTGGGTTCCGCAATGAGCAGTTCTTC. Its translation: CASSLDSGFRNEQFF.

The chain is built from TRBV2 and TRBJ2-2; 9 nucleotides line up with TRBD2. There are 14 residues in the CDR3. Germline-derived CDR1 and CDR2 are SNHLY and FYNNEI. Germline trimming cut 4 bases from V and 6 bases from J; bases unmatched to any gene: 3. The DNA for the CDR3 is TGTGCCAGCAGTGGCGGGAGGGCCGCCGGGGAGCTGTTTTTT. Residues: CASSGGRAAGELFF.

The chain carries TRBV25-1 and TRBJ2-7, with 10 bases lining up with TRBD1. The V gene end was trimmed by 5 bases and the J gene end by 1 base; junction bases not matched to a gene: 8. This CDR3 has 16 amino acids. The V gene's germline CDR1 is MGHDK and CDR2 SYGVNS. Here the CDR3 reads CASSPTGTGESYEQYF. CDR3 DNA: TGTGCCAGCAGTCCAACCGGGACAGGGGAGTCCTACGAGCAGTACTTC.

This clone was seen a handful of times. Other DNA variants within this sample encode the same CDR3. The genes are TRBV6-5 and TRBJ1-1; tentative D call: TRBD1 (6 bases). CDR1 and CDR2 from the germline V gene are MNHEY and SVGAGI. CDR3 length: 15 residues. Trimming took off 2 bases at V and 1 base at J, with 11 bases between the two ends. CDR3 amino acids: CASSYGGRGNTEAFF. CDR3 coding DNA: TGTGCCAGCAGTTACGGGGGGCGCGGGAACACTGAAGCTTTCTTT.

For this clone: Just one base apart from a much larger clone, this may be a read error. This sequence joins TRBV11-2 and TRBJ1-4, with 9 bases matching TRBD1. This CDR3 comprises 14 residues. Germline V lookup: CDR1 SGHAT, CDR2 FQNNGV. The V segment lost 5 bases and the J segment 6 bases; nucleotides outside the gene matches: 4. The CDR3 protein is CASSPDRGDEKLFF. The CDR3 bases are TGTGCCAGCAGCCCCGACAGGGGGGATGAAAAACTGTTTTTT.

As to this clone: At one end the junction does not follow the germline gene, possibly because of a read error. The rearrangement uses TRBV30 and TRBJ2-7; 10 bases match TRBD2. The CDR3 extends over 17 amino acids. Germline CDR1 and CDR2: GTSNPN and SVGIG (reference sequence). The CDR3 DNA follows: TGTGCCTGGAGTGTACAGTTGAGTAGCGGGAGGCCCACCGGGATTTTATTC. As protein: CAWSVQLSSGRPTGILF.